These 15 T cell receptor beta chains came from one sample sequenced in a study of vaccination effects on CD4 cells after COVID-19. Antigen-specific CD4+ T cells were expanded with viral peptide pools in the ViraFEST assay before sequencing. Culture proceeded for about ten days, and CD4+ T cells were then isolated. Confirmation by PCR established that the person had SARS-CoV-2 infection between March and December 2020. What these receptors recognize is not known. Repertoires were generated with immunoSEQ multiplex PCR, while TCRdb's copy carries only in-frame clones and drops some. The sample includes more than 45,000 clones, under 80% seen only once; the top ten take about 5.4%. This specimen consisted of CD4+ T cells from PBMCs cultured with HIV peptides, obtained before COVID-19 vaccination. The subset: HIV-1 Nef peptide pool negative control/reference culture. The receptor set was obtained from a human donor who had a prior SARS-CoV-2 infection.

This clone was observed once. J is TRBJ2-3 and V is TRBV19, with 9 bases identical to TRBD2. J lost 5 bases, V lost 1 base, and 4 bases had no gene match. The germline V gene encodes CDR1 LNHDA and CDR2 SQIVND (reference sequence). CDR3 length equals 15 residues. CDR3 amino acids: CASSIGGGAIDTQYF. In DNA, the CDR3 is TGTGCCAGTAGTATAGGCGGGGGGGCGATAGATACGCAGTATTTT.

The chain uses TRBV18 and TRBJ1-2, with D unresolved. CDR1 KGHSH and CDR2 LQKENI come from the germline V gene. V was shortened by 3 bases and J by 8 bases, with 22 bases between the two germline ends. The CDR3 runs 16 residues. CDR3 nucleotide sequence: TGTGCCAGCTCACCCCCCAGGTCAGCAGGTGTAGACGGCTACACCTTC. This encodes CASSPPRSAGVDGYTF.

V gene TRBV24-1 combines with J gene TRBJ2-2; TRBD1 aligns across 7 bases. Germline V CDR1 and CDR2: KGHDR, SFDVKD. Trimming removed 9 bases from V and 7 bases from J; junction bases left unmatched: 7. This CDR3 contains 13 residues. This chain's CDR3 is CATGGQDIGELFF. CDR3 nucleotide sequence: TGTGCCACCGGAGGACAGGATATCGGGGAGCTGTTTTTT.

This clone has more than one count but fewer than ten. The gene calls are TRBV6-6 and TRBJ2-6, with D perhaps matching TRBD1 or TRBD2 (5 bases each). The V end was cut by 7 bases, the J end by 2 bases, with 12 bases between. The CDR3 runs to 15 residues. Germline-derived CDR1 and CDR2 are MNHNY and SVGAGI (reference sequence). Here the CDR3 reads CASISQEAGANVLTF. In nucleotides, the CDR3 is TGTGCCAGCATCTCACAGGAGGCTGGGGCCAACGTCCTGACTTTC.

This clone is a singleton in its sample. The chain recombines TRBV6-5 with TRBJ2-2; D possibly corresponds to TRBD2 (6 bases). The germline CDR1 and CDR2 sequences are MNHEY and SVGAGI. The CDR3 sequence is 14 residues long. V lost 4 bases, J lost 2 bases, and 8 bases lay in between. CDR3 in DNA: TGTGCCAGCAGTTCAACTAGCAACACCGGGGAGCTGTTTTTT. Translated: CASSSTSNTGELFF.

The chain joins TRBV4-2 to TRBJ2-1; weak D call: TRBD2 (6 bases). The CDR3 loop spans 15 amino acids. V was cut by 1 base and J by 3 bases, with 10 bases left in between. CDR1 is LGHNA, CDR2 YNFKEQ, per germline. The CDR3 spells CASSQGRLDYNEQFF. CDR3 DNA sequence: TGTGCCAGCAGCCAAGGGAGACTAGACTACAATGAGCAGTTCTTC.

The J gene is TRBJ1-5, the V gene TRBV18; tentative D call: TRBD1 (5 bases). The CDR3 loop spans 13 amino acids. Trimming pared 3 bases from V and 5 bases from J, leaving 8 bases between. In germline, CDR1 is KGHSH, CDR2 LQKENI. CDR3 nucleotide sequence: TGTGCCAGCTCACCGGCGGGGGATCAGCCCCAGCATTTT. Its protein is CASSPAGDQPQHF.

The gene calls are TRBV5-4 and TRBJ2-3; D is tentatively TRBD1 or TRBD2 (5 bases each). CDR1 SGHNT and CDR2 YYREEE come from the germline V gene (reference sequence). V was pared by 2 bases and J by 6 bases, with 16 bases between. CDR3 length: 15 residues. This CDR3 is CASSFNMVGTDTQYF. The CDR3 DNA follows: TGTGCCAGCAGCTTTAATATGGTAGGGACCGATACGCAGTATTTT.

The rearrangement uses TRBV6-6 and TRBJ1-5; tentative D call: TRBD1 (5 bases). The CDR3 contains 13 residues. V was clipped by 6 bases and J by 3 bases, with 9 bases between them. Looked up from germline, CDR1 is MNHNY and CDR2 is SVGAGI (reference sequence). The CDR3 reads CASRQDNNQPQHF. The CDR3 coding sequence is TGTGCCAGCAGACAGGACAACAATCAGCCCCAGCATTTT.

This clone has a handful of counts. This rearrangement joins TRBV3-1 (or the pseudogene TRBV3-2) to TRBJ1-1; D is uncertain. This CDR3 has 12 residues. In germline, CDR1 is LGHDT, CDR2 YNNKEL (reference sequence). Trimming took 1 base from V and 10 from J, leaving 10 bases between them. CDR3 sequence reads: CASSQGQAGAFF. DNA for the CDR3: TGTGCCAGCAGCCAAGGGCAAGCTGGAGCTTTCTTT.

V gene TRBV4-3 combines with J gene TRBJ2-4, with 11 bases that match TRBD2. Germline CDR1 and CDR2: LGHNA and YSLEER. CDR3 length equals 21 residues. V was pared by 2 bases and J by 9 bases, with 24 bases of the junction left unmatched. CDR3 bases: TGCGCCAGCAGCCAACTTAGGACGAGTGCTGGACTAGCGGGTCGGGGGAGCATTCAGTACTTC. Protein: CASSQLRTSAGLAGRGSIQYF.

V usage is TRBV4-1 and J usage is TRBJ2-3; unclear D gene. The V end lost 0 bases, the J end lost 7 bases, and 5 bases lay between the germline ends. This CDR3 spans 12 amino acids. CDR1 and CDR2 from the germline V gene are MGHRA and YSYEKL. The CDR3 bases are TGCGCCAGCAGCCAAGATCGAAATACGCAGTATTTT. It yields the protein CASSQDRNTQYF.

V is TRBV11-2 and J is TRBJ2-7, with D tentatively TRBD1 (5 bases). CDR1 is SGHAT and CDR2 is FQNNGV in the germline V gene. There are 14 residues in the CDR3. V dropped 8 bases and J dropped 0 bases, with 14 bases sitting between them. The CDR3 here is CASFHPTGSYEQYF. In DNA form, the CDR3 reads TGTGCCAGCTTCCACCCCACAGGCTCCTACGAGCAGTACTTC. Supplemented by reference TRBV11-2 and TRBJ2-7, the full variable domain reads EAGVAQSPRYKIIEKRQSVAFWCNPISGHATLYWYQQILGQGPKLLIQFQNNGVVDDSQLPKDRFSAERLKGVDSTLKIQPAKLEDSAVYLCASFHPTGSYEQYFGPGTRLTVT.

This clone was detected only a few times. This chain connects TRBV7-8 to TRBJ2-5; D may be TRBD1 or TRBD2 (5 bases each). Trimming took off 1 base at V and 1 base at J, with 10 bases between the two ends. CDR1 and CDR2 (germline): SGHVS, FQNEAQ. CDR3 length equals 15 residues. The CDR3 DNA reads as TGTGCCAGCAGCTTAGACCTGGGACCCCAAGAGACCCAGTACTTC. Translated, it gives CASSLDLGPQETQYF.

The gene calls are TRBV11-1 and TRBJ1-6; possible D gene TRBD1, 5 bases. CDR1 is SGHAT and CDR2 is FQDESV in the germline V gene (reference sequence). Trimming took off 5 bases at V and 0 bases at J, with 11 bases between the two ends. The CDR3 covers 16 residues. In nucleotides, the CDR3 is TGTGCCAGCAGCCAAGGGGCCAGCTCCTATAATTCACCCCTCCACTTT. As protein: CASSQGASSYNSPLHF.